This TCR beta chain was identified during a study of OX40 agonist ivuxolimab in advanced cancers. In this sample, this clone turned up a few times. The repertoire was sequenced with immunoSEQ multiplex PCR; TCRdb's copy has only in-frame clones and lacks some. The sample has about 64,000 clones, 80% to 90% seen once. The CDR3 is 12 amino acids. Deletions cut 2 bases from V and 2 bases from J, with 2 bases between. The V gene's germline CDR1 is MDHEN and CDR2 SYDVKM. The clonotype originates from an adult with an advanced solid tumor such as melanoma, head and neck, liver or kidney cancer. Sequenced material: CD4+ or CD8+ T cells sorted from blood, taken in a trial of the OX40 agonist ivuxolimab. The chain is built from TRBV28 and TRBJ2-3; D remains unclear. In nucleotides, the CDR3 is TGTGCCAGCAGTTTAACCACAGATACGCAGTATTTT. This gives the protein CASSLTTDTQYF.